This TCR beta chain was captured in a study of blood T cells in healthy people across ages. A second PCR, run for roughly 6 to 11 cycles, used a sample-barcoded 5' primer plus a J-beta primer mix. Using its own MiXCR run on the 5' RACE reads, TCRdb lists one record per CDR3 protein. The sample lists about 800,000 distinct CDR3 sequences; around 25% were seen once. This clonotype turned up a few times. Deletions cut 0 bases from V and 10 bases from J, with 11 bases between. Germline CDR1 is SGHRS and CDR2 is YFSETQ. There are 14 residues in the CDR3. These data were also reused for a study on T cells of mothers and their children.

The V and J genes are TRBV5-1 and TRBJ1-6, with D maybe TRBD1 (5 bases). Sequenced material: blood. The clonotype was recovered from a boy aged 5-17 years in good health. CDR3 nucleotides: TGCGCCAGCAGCTTGGAAGGGGTATGGTCACCCCTCCACTTT. As protein: CASSLEGVWSPLHF. The whole variable domain, filled in from reference TRBV5-1 and TRBJ1-6, reads KAGVTQTPRYLIKTRGQQVTLSCSPISGHRSVSWYQQTPGQGLQFLFEYFSETQRNKGNFPGRFSGRQFSNSRSEMNVSTLELGDSALYLCASSLEGVWSPLHFGNGTRLTVT.